This paragraph reports one TCR beta chain. Its antigen remains unknown. The authors' processing: Out-of-frame sequences were removed, leaving 2,204,828 distinct TCRbeta sequences. Using immunoSEQ multiplex PCR, the repertoire was profiled, and TCRdb retains in-frame clones only, with some absent. From that table come the V and J calls and clone size; the DNA was used to work out D and trimming. The table lists roughly 53,000 clones, roughly 79% of them singletons. This entry is derived from a study of memory CD4+ T cells and cytomegalovirus serostatus. Study-wide background: This sample comes from healthy Belgian adults, under 10 CMV seropositive, approximately 23 seronegative.

Study conclusions and caveats: Each of fewer than 80 CMV-associated TCRbeta sequences occurred in one to five individuals.

Single viable CD3+CD4+CD8-CD45RO+ cells were sorted as the memory CD4+ T cells. Total CD4+ T cells were enriched by CD4 positive selection. The CDR3 runs to 14 residues. The V segment lost 7 bases and the J segment 7 bases; nucleotides outside the gene matches: 7. Germline CDR1 is MNHNY and CDR2 is SVGAGI (reference sequence). The J gene is TRBJ1-6, the V gene TRBV6-6; 7 bases agree with TRBD1. The material sequenced was memory CD4+ T cells from blood. The sequence was collected from an adult in good health and CMV-seronegative. CDR3 bases: TGTGCCAGCAATCGACAGGGACTCAATTCACCCCTCCACTTT. Its translation is CASNRQGLNSPLHF.